These T cell receptor beta chains were read from a single sample in a study of blood T cell repertoires in COVID-19. Using immunoSEQ multiplex PCR, the repertoire was profiled, and TCRdb retains in-frame clones only, with some absent. Of some 180,000 clones in the sample, about 86% are singletons; the top ten hold around 21%. Sequencing input: peripheral blood. These receptors were collected from a man in his 70s with active or convalescent COVID-19. The CDR3 runs from the conserved cysteine through the conserved F or W. A D gene is named only where the DNA matches it firmly. Only some rows state a clone size, as once, few, many or a class for expanded clones.

j_gene | v_gene | d_gene | abundance | CDR3aa | CDR3nt
TRBJ2-7 | TRBV11-2 | TRBD1 | . | CASSLAGTVSHEQYF | TGTGCCAGCAGCTTAGCCGGGACAGTCTCTCACGAGCAGTACTTC
TRBJ2-7 | TRBV5-1 | TRBD2 | . | CASGTGGYGYEQYF | TGCGCCAGCGGGACGGGGGGGTATGGCTACGAGCAGTACTTC
TRBJ2-1 | TRBV29-1 | . | . | CSVDLANLGEQFF | TGCAGCGTTGATTTAGCAAATCTTGGTGAGCAGTTCTTC
TRBJ2-7 | TRBV27 | . | many | CASSLNYDTYEQYF | TGTGCCAGCAGCCTAAATTATGATACCTACGAGCAGTACTTC
TRBJ2-1 | TRBV5-1 | TRBD1 | . | CASSGTGGPYSEQFF | TGCGCCAGCAGCGGGACAGGGGGCCCCTATTCTGAGCAGTTCTTC
TRBJ1-5 | TRBV2 | TRBD1 | . | CASRGTAYSNQPQHF | TGTGCCAGCAGAGGGACAGCCTATAGCAATCAGCCCCAGCATTTT
TRBJ2-1 | TRBV5-1 | . | . | CASSSTANTYNEQFF | TGCGCCAGCAGCTCGACTGCGAATACCTACAATGAGCAGTTCTTC
TRBJ1-2 | TRBV5-1 | . | . | CASSLPGEGGYTF | TGCGCCAGCAGCTTGCCGGGGGAAGGTGGCTACACCTTC
TRBJ1-1 | TRBV3-1/TRBV3-2 | . | . | CASSHGGPTEAFF | TGTGCCAGCAGCCACGGGGGGCCGACTGAAGCTTTCTTT
TRBJ2-3 | TRBV7-2 | TRBD2 | . | CASSLLGLAVSTDTQYF | TGTGCCAGCAGCTTATTGGGACTAGCGGTTAGCACAGATACGCAGTATTTT
TRBJ2-6 | TRBV11-2 | . | . | CASSGALAGANVLTF | TGTGCCAGCAGCGGTGCCTTGGCCGGGGCCAACGTCCTGACTTTC
TRBJ1-3 | TRBV24-1 | . | . | CATSDPTESGNTIYF | TGTGCCACCAGTGACCCGACAGAATCTGGAAACACCATATATTTT
TRBJ1-5 | TRBV19 | . | . | CASSYQGPSNQPQHF | TGTGCCAGTAGCTACCAGGGGCCGAGCAATCAGCCCCAGCATTTT
TRBJ2-7 | TRBV18 | TRBD1 | . | CASSPERGLYEQYF | TGTGCCAGCTCACCAGAGAGGGGGCTATACGAGCAGTACTTC
TRBJ2-7 | TRBV5-4 | TRBD1 | . | CASSFPRTGGNEQYF | TGTGCCAGCAGTTTTCCACGGACAGGGGGGAACGAGCAGTACTTC
TRBJ1-1 | TRBV7-9 | . | . | CASSLEGTGDEAFF | TGTGCCAGCAGCTTGGAGGGAACTGGGGATGAAGCTTTCTTT
TRBJ2-1 | TRBV6-6 | . | . | CASSRGSRDEQFF | TGTGCCAGCAGTCGAGGGAGTAGAGATGAGCAGTTCTTC
TRBJ2-1 | TRBV11-2 | . | once | CASTPHNEQFF | TGTGCCAGCACTCCCCACAATGAGCAGTTCTTC
TRBJ1-6 | TRBV28 | . | . | CASNTRVAGPPLHF | TGTGCCAGCAATACCAGGGTGGCCGGTCCACCCCTCCACTTT
TRBJ2-3 | TRBV5-1 | TRBD2 | . | CASSQAAGTSGRGDTQYF | TGCGCCAGCAGCCAGGCAGCCGGGACTAGCGGGCGGGGCGATACGCAGTATTTT
TRBJ1-3 | TRBV5-1 | TRBD1 | . | CASSLAGGTGNTIYF | TGCGCCAGCAGCTTGGCAGGGGGCACGGGAAACACCATATATTTT
TRBJ2-1 | TRBV7-2 | TRBD1 | . | CASSYGQVAYGNEQFF | TGTGCCAGCAGCTATGGACAGGTGGCATACGGCAATGAGCAGTTCTTC
TRBJ2-1 | TRBV7-8 | TRBD1 | once | CASSPPSRGNNEQFF | TGTGCCAGCAGCCCCCCATCCAGGGGGAACAATGAGCAGTTCTTC
TRBJ2-7 | TRBV28 | . | few | CASSRGEWGEQYF | TGTGCCAGCAGTAGGGGCGAATGGGGCGAGCAGTACTTC
TRBJ1-5 | TRBV19 | TRBD1 | . | CASSPGQGASQPQHF | TGTGCCAGTAGTCCGGGACAGGGGGCTTCCCAGCCCCAGCATTTT
TRBJ1-4 | TRBV14 | TRBD1 | . | CASSQDPTGVDEKLFF | TGTGCCAGCAGCCAAGACCCCACAGGGGTAGATGAAAAACTGTTTTTT
TRBJ2-4 | TRBV27 | . | . | CASSLIGKNIQYF | TGTGCCAGCAGTTTAATCGGCAAAAACATTCAGTACTTC
TRBJ1-5 | TRBV6-5 | . | . | CASKAGVGNQPQHF | TGTGCCAGCAAAGCAGGGGTCGGCAATCAGCCCCAGCATTTT
TRBJ2-7 | TRBV6-5 | . | . | CASSYLGGEQYF | TGTGCCAGCAGTTACCTGGGGGGCGAGCAGTACTTC
TRBJ1-2 | TRBV2 | TRBD1 | . | CASSLQGALGYTF | TGTGCCAGCAGCCTACAGGGGGCGTTGGGCTACACCTTC
TRBJ1-2 | TRBV19 | . | . | CASSIGRGAEIGNYGYTF | TGTGCCAGTAGTATAGGACGAGGCGCGGAGATAGGTAACTATGGCTACACCTTC
TRBJ2-2 | TRBV9 | . | . | CASSVGTGLNTGELFF | TGTGCCAGCAGCGTAGGAACAGGGTTGAACACCGGGGAGCTGTTTTTT
TRBJ2-2 | TRBV14 | . | few | CASSPIRGPSTGELFF | TGTGCCAGCAGCCCTATACGGGGTCCCTCGACCGGGGAGCTGTTTTTT
TRBJ1-2 | TRBV7-2 | . | . | CASSTHVGGGMGYTF | TGTGCCAGCAGCACCCATGTGGGTGGGGGCATGGGCTACACCTTC
TRBJ1-2 | TRBV5-1 | . | . | CASSLVQVGGYTF | TGCGCCAGCAGCTTGGTCCAGGTTGGCGGCTACACCTTC
TRBJ2-6 | TRBV18 | . | . | CASSPSTGRSGANVLTF | TGTGCCAGCTCCCCTTCGACAGGCCGCTCTGGGGCCAACGTCCTGACTTTC
TRBJ2-3 | TRBV29-1 | . | . | CSVEEQGISTDTQYF | TGCAGCGTTGAGGAACAGGGTATCAGCACAGATACGCAGTATTTT
TRBJ2-1 | TRBV28 | TRBD2 | . | CASSLGGSSYNEQFF | TGTGCCAGCAGTTTAGGCGGGAGCTCCTACAATGAGCAGTTCTTC
TRBJ1-1 | TRBV6-5 | TRBD1 | . | CASSWDRTQNTEAFF | TGTGCCAGCAGTTGGGACAGGACGCAGAACACTGAAGCTTTCTTT
TRBJ2-1 | TRBV4-1 | . | . | CASSPVSVSYNEQFF | TGCGCCAGCAGCCCGGTGTCGGTATCCTACAATGAGCAGTTCTTC
TRBJ1-5 | TRBV28 | . | . | CASSLLNQPQHF | TGTGCCAGCAGTCTCCTTAATCAGCCCCAGCATTTT
TRBJ1-4 | TRBV2 | . | . | CASRFGEKLFF | TGTGCCAGCAGATTCGGTGAAAAACTGTTTTTT
TRBJ1-2 | TRBV6-4 | TRBD1 | . | CASRAGTGGGGYTF | TGTGCCAGCAGAGCCGGGACAGGGGGAGGTGGCTACACCTTC
TRBJ1-5 | TRBV12-1 | . | . | CASSCRSRDSNQPQHF | TGTGCCAGCAGCTGCCGTTCCAGGGATAGCAATCAGCCCCAGCATTTT
TRBJ2-7 | TRBV27 | TRBD1 | . | CASKGGAYEQYF | TGTGCCAGCAAAGGGGGCGCCTACGAGCAGTACTTC
TRBJ1-2 | TRBV5-5 | TRBD1 | few | CASSPEVTGGNYGYTF | TGTGCCAGCAGTCCGGAGGTGACAGGGGGAAACTATGGCTACACCTTC
TRBJ1-4 | TRBV11-2 | TRBD1 | . | CASSFRGNNEKLFF | TGTGCCAGCAGCTTCAGGGGGAATAATGAAAAACTGTTTTTT
TRBJ2-5 | TRBV5-6 | TRBD2 | . | CASSFLSGARETQYF | TGTGCCAGCAGCTTCCTTAGCGGGGCTCGAGAGACCCAGTACTTC
TRBJ2-2 | TRBV6-5 | TRBD2 | . | CASRASGRAIGELFF | TGTGCCAGCAGGGCTAGCGGGAGGGCCATCGGGGAGCTGTTTTTT
TRBJ1-4 | TRBV15 | . | . | CATSRDGSATNEKLFF | TGTGCCACCAGCAGAGATGGGAGTGCAACTAATGAAAAACTGTTTTTT
TRBJ2-1 | TRBV19 | TRBD2 | . | CASSPTPGTSGYNEQFF | TGTGCCAGTAGTCCCACTCCCGGGACTAGCGGCTACAATGAGCAGTTCTTC
TRBJ1-1 | TRBV12-3/TRBV12-4 | . | . | CASSLVAGVAFF | TGTGCCAGCAGTTTAGTTGCGGGAGTTGCTTTCTTT
TRBJ1-5 | TRBV11-2 | . | . | CASSLGTEYQPQHF | TGTGCCAGCAGCTTAGGGACAGAATATCAGCCCCAGCATTTT
TRBJ2-7 | TRBV7-2 | TRBD1 | . | CASSPDRGVPYEQYF | TGTGCCAGCAGTCCTGACAGGGGAGTCCCCTACGAGCAGTACTTC
TRBJ1-2 | TRBV6-2/TRBV6-3 | TRBD1 | . | CASSYRQGLDYGYTF | TGTGCCAGCAGTTACCGACAGGGACTGGACTATGGCTACACCTTC
TRBJ2-7 | TRBV7-2 | TRBD1 | . | CASSVRQGPYEQYF | TGTGCCAGCAGCGTTAGACAGGGGCCCTACGAGCAGTACTTC
TRBJ2-1 | TRBV19 | . | . | CASSISTGTGQFF | TGTGCCAGTAGTATTTCTACAGGGACGGGGCAGTTCTTC
TRBJ1-5 | TRBV6-5 | . | . | CASSGMSNQPQHF | TGTGCCTCCTCGGGTATGAGCAATCAGCCCCAGCATTTT
TRBJ1-4 | TRBV18 | . | once | CASSKQGTNEKLFF | TGTGCCAGCTCAAAGCAGGGGACTAATGAAAAACTGTTTTTT
TRBJ1-2 | TRBV27 | . | . | CASSLWASNYGYTF | TGTGCCAGCAGTTTATGGGCGTCTAACTATGGCTACACCTTC